The subject of this entry is one T cell receptor (beta chain). This clone was seen a handful of times. Its antigen remains unidentified. No base quality information exists; no much larger clone differs at one position. Other DNA sequences in this sample translate to the same CDR3. This entry is derived from a study of shared clonotypes between healthy human individuals (dated by TCRdb to the early 2020s). Turning to the overall study: A few men and a couple of women, aged 18 to 49 years, made up the cohort. Per donor, leukapheresis produced somewhere between about 0.85 and 9.5 billion PBMCs. Blood TCR repertoires of several healthy adults were deeply sequenced to estimate repertoire size and the extent of clonotype sharing between individuals. For each donor, CD4 naive and CD4 memory were each given three plates, CD8 naive was given two plates, and CD8 memory was given one plate. To increase sequencing depth and limit assay-specific biases, different laboratories used diverse techniques to prepare libraries and sequence TCR repertoires.

On the study overall, not on this receptor specifically: Sampling was restricted to blood, and TCR repertoires in tissues likely differ from the TCR repertoires found in blood. Because the study included a small number of donors, the genetic and exposure-history diversity represented was limited. Based on pairwise subsampling, the degree of clonotype sharing among donors was expected to be affected by sequencing depth. Even with the large sequencing depth, rarefaction of the sorted-subset datasets indicated that sequencing was incomplete. Sharing across several donors was observed for around 5% of naive CD4, 3.5% of naive CD8, 2.3% of memory CD4, and less than 0.45% of memory CD8 clonotypes. Clonotypes shared by all four sorted-subset donors showed higher generation probabilities than non-shared clonotypes. Naive subsets generally had larger estimated clonotype richness than memory subsets did.

The donors were healthy, HIV-negative adults who had no recently reported acute infections or vaccinations. All donors were Caucasian adults living in Nashville, Tennessee, USA. CD4+ T cells were enriched by magnetic negative selection, after which naive cells were positively selected on CD45RA and the negative fraction was taken as the memory subset. After blood collection by leukapheresis, PBMCs were isolated using Ficoll-Histopaque density gradient centrifugation and then cryopreserved in the vapor phase of liquid nitrogen. Analytical flow cytometry was used to check the purity and quantity of each magnetically sorted T cell population. Each sorted fraction had its genomic DNA isolated and then quantified by UV absorbance on a Nanodrop 2000c. Using the deep immunoSEQ assay, TCR CDR3 regions were amplified from genomic DNA by multiplex PCR. Genomic DNA extracted from each cell subset was distributed evenly over all wells of several immunoSEQ 96-well plates, and each plate served as one replicate. For sorted subsets, 150 to 250 ng of genomic DNA, equivalent to 30,000 or so T cell genomes, went into each replicate PCR. Purified libraries were measured with a Qubit 3.0 fluorometer, size-checked on a Bioanalyzer 2100, and measured again with the KAPA Library Quantification kit. Each immunoSEQ 96-well plate was sequenced on its own single-read 150-cycle Illumina NextSeq 550 flow cell. Regarding the original processing steps: Because the immunoSEQ output held only junctional sequences and lacked quality scores, the filtering could not match the filtering applied to full-length reads. Sequences were annotated with PyIR, a Python wrapper for IgBLAST v1.9, using IMGT germline references to assign V/J genes and CDR3. Any read was removed if the V/J assignment was weak (E-value above 1e-6), the CDR3 was missing, or the read contained stop codons, out-of-frame junctions, or ambiguous translated residues. V3J clonotypes were defined as sequences sharing an identical inferred V gene, J gene, and CDR3 amino acid sequence. To compute the percentage overlap between repertoires, the number of shared unique clonotypes was divided by the size of the smaller repertoire. Three approaches were used to assess repertoire richness: RTK rarefaction, the Chao1 estimator, and Recon v2.1 estimates of unobserved clonotypes. Generation probabilities were computed with OLGA for all TCRbeta clonotypes obtained by the gDNA method from a handful of donors. Held by TCRdb, this immuneACCESS table contains in-frame sequences only and omits some clones. Under half of the omission traces to an unresolved V gene where checked; the cause of the rest is unknown. From that table come the V and J calls and clone size; the DNA was used to work out D and trimming. Across this sample there are about a million clones, with roughly 77% seen only once. The biggest ten clones account for roughly 0.82% of the sample.

The CDR3 runs 11 amino acids, cysteine and phenylalanine included. Only the CDR3 part of the read is kept: 33 bases, read in frame from the first base. Trimming at the junction amounts to 7 bases on V and 0 bases on J, and the germline ends lie 3 bases apart. CDR1 and CDR2, looked up from the germline V gene, are SNHLY and FYNNEI. This TCR was recovered from a man aged 18 to 30 in good health. Some clones in this sample may be carry-over from other donors' samples. The sequence joins TRBV2 to TRBJ2-5; the D gene identity is not certain. The sample comprised memory CD4+ T cells from PBMCs. This specimen's cell subset or site label, per the study, means: CD45RA-negative fraction. Read as DNA, the sequence is TGTGCCAGCACCTACCAAGAGACCCAGTACTTC. Translation gives CASTYQETQYF.